This T cell receptor (beta chain) was retrieved from a study of T cells in Graves' hyperthyroidism and ophthalmopathy. Overall study findings and caveats: Blood shared most expanded thyroid clonotypes above 0.001.

In this sample, this clonotype turned up a few times. Its antigen is unknown. Researchers amplified the TCR beta CDR3 regions from RNA transcripts. When the TCR CDR3 underwent first-round RT-PCR, the HTBI primer set was used. TCRdb analysed the multiplex PCR reads with MiXCR anew, one entry per CDR3 protein. The sample lists about 740,000 distinct CDR3 sequences, less than 15% occurring once. The authors took PBMCs from roughly 9.3 ml fresh peripheral blood. Germline V lookup: CDR1 MNHEY, CDR2 SVGEGT. The CDR3 is made up of 14 amino acids. V dropped 10 bases and J dropped 7 bases, with 20 bases sitting between them.

The sequence was collected from a woman aged 18-29 years with Graves' hyperthyroidism. V gene TRBV6-2 or TRBV6-3 combines with J gene TRBJ2-1; the D is unclear. Specimen: blood. The CDR3 sequence: CAIWRLGRKNEQFF. In DNA form, the CDR3 reads TGTGCCATTTGGCGTCTAGGAAGAAAGAATGAGCAGTTCTTC.